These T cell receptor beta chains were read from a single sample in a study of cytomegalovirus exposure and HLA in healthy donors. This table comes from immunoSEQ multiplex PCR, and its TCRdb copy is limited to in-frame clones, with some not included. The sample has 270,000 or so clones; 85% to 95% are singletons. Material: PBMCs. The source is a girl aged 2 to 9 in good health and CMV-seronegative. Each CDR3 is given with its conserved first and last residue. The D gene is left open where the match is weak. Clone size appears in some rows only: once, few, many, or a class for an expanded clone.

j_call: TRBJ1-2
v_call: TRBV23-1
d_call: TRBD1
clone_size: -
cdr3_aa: CASSHGSGQGSHGYTF
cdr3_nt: TGCGCCAGCAGTCACGGATCGGGACAGGGTTCCCATGGCTACACCTTC

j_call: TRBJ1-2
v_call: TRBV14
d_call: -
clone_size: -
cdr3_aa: CASSQDAGGASYGYTF
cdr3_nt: TGTGCCAGCAGCCAAGATGCGGGGGGCGCCAGCTATGGCTACACCTTC

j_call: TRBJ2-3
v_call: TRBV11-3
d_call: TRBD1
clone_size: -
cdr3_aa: CASSLDGTGQGVTDTQYF
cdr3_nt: TGTGCCAGCAGCTTAGATGGGACCGGACAGGGCGTAACAGATACGCAGTATTTT

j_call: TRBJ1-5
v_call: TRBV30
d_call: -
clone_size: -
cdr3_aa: CAWSGGGGQPQHF
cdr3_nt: TGTGCCTGGAGCGGGGGGGGCGGGCAGCCCCAGCATTTT

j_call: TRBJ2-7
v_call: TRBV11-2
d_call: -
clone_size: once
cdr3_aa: CASSLGVGSSYEQYF
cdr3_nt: TGTGCCAGCAGCTTAGGTGTCGGGAGCTCCTACGAGCAGTACTTC

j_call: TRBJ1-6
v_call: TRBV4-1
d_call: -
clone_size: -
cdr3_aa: CASSQVLINSPLHF
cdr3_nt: TGCGCCAGCAGCCAAGTACTGATTAATTCACCCCTCCACTTT

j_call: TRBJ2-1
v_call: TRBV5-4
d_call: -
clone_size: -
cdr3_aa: CASSLVFTEVQFF
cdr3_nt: TGTGCCAGCAGCTTGGTTTTTACGGAGGTGCAGTTCTTC

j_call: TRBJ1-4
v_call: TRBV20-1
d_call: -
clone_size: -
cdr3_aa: CSAWTEEKLFF
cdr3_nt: TGCAGTGCCTGGACAGAAGAAAAACTGTTTTTT

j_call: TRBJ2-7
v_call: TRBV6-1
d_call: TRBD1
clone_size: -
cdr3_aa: CASKETGGVSPEQYF
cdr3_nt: TGTGCCAGCAAAGAAACAGGGGGCGTTTCGCCCGAGCAGTACTTC

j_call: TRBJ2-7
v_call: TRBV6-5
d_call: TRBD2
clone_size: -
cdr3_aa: CASSYNPRLAYEQYF
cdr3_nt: TGTGCCAGCAGTTACAACCCCCGACTAGCGTACGAGCAGTACTTC

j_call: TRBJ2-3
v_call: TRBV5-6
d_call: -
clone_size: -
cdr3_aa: CASSSRLTVADTQYF
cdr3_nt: TGTGCCAGCAGCAGCAGGCTTACCGTAGCAGATACGCAGTATTTT

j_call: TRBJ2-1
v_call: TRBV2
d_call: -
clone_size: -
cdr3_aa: CASSDYEQFF
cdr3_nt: TGTGCCAGCAGTGACTATGAGCAGTTCTTC

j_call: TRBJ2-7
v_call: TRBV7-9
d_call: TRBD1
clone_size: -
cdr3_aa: CASSRDRAVGEQYF
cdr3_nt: TGTGCCAGCAGCAGGGACAGGGCAGTAGGCGAGCAGTACTTC

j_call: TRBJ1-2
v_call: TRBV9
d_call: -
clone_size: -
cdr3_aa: CASSVDAQGGYGYTF
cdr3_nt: TGTGCCAGCAGCGTAGATGCACAGGGCGGCTATGGCTACACCTTC

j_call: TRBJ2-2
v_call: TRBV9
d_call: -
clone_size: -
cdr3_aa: CASSVARRGSNTGELFF
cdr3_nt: TGTGCCAGCAGCGTAGCCCGACGAGGGTCGAACACCGGGGAGCTGTTTTTT

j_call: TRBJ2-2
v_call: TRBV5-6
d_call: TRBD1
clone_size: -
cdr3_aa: CASSSGQGRPGELFF
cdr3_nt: TGTGCCAGCAGCTCCGGACAGGGTCGTCCCGGGGAGCTGTTTTTT

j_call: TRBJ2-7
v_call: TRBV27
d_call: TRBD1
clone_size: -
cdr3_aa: CASSSGGVLYEQYF
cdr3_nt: TGTGCCAGCTCTTCAGGGGGCGTACTTTACGAGCAGTACTTC

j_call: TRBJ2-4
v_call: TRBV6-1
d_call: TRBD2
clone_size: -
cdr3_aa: CASSDSSGGYIQYF
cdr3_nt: TGTGCCAGCAGTGACTCTAGCGGGGGTTACATTCAGTACTTC

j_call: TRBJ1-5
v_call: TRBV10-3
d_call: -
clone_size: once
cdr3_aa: CAISDSGGGNQPQHF
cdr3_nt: TGTGCCATCAGTGATAGTGGAGGGGGCAATCAGCCCCAGCATTTT

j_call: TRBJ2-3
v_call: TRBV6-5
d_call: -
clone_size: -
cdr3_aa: CASSSPSSAGTDTQYF
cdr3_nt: TGTGCCAGCAGTTCCCCCTCTAGCGCTGGGACAGATACGCAGTATTTT

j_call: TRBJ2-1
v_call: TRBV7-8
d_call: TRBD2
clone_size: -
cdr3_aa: CASSIGGGYNEQFF
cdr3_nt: TGTGCCAGCAGCATCGGGGGGGGATACAATGAGCAGTTCTTC

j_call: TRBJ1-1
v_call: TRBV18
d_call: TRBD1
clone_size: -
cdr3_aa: CASSLGQGVWDTEAFF
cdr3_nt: TGTGCCAGCTCACTTGGACAGGGGGTTTGGGACACTGAAGCTTTCTTT

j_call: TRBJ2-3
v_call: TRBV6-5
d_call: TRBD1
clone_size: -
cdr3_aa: CASSYSTGSTDTQYF
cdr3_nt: TGTGCCAGCAGTTACTCGACAGGGTCCACAGATACGCAGTATTTT

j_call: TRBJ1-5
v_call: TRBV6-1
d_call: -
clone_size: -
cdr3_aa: CASSRGGDSNQPQHF
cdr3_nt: TGTGCCAGCAGCCGAGGGGGGGATAGCAATCAGCCCCAGCATTTT

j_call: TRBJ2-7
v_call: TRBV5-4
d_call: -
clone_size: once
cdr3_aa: CASSFGGARVSYEQYF
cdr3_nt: TGTGCCAGCAGCTTTGGTGGGGCCAGGGTTAGCTACGAGCAGTACTTC

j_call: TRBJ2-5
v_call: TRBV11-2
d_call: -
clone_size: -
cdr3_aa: CASSHWLDKHLLQETQYF
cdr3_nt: TGTGCCAGCAGTCACTGGTTGGACAAACACCTACTCCAAGAGACCCAGTACTTC

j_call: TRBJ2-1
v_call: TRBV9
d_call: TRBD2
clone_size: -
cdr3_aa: CASSPPSGRFNEQFF
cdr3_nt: TGTGCCAGCAGCCCCCCTAGCGGGAGGTTTAATGAGCAGTTCTTC

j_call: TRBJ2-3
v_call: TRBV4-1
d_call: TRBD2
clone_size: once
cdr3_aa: CASSHPRGTSGSTDTQYF
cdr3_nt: TGCGCCAGCAGCCACCCAAGGGGGACTAGCGGGAGCACAGATACGCAGTATTTT

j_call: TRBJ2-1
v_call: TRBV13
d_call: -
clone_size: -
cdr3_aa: CASSGESGVSYNEQFF
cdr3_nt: TGTGCCAGCAGCGGCGAGTCGGGGGTTTCCTACAATGAGCAGTTCTTC

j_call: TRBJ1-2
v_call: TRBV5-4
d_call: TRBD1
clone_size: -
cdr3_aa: CASSTDRLIHGYTF
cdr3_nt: TGTGCCAGCAGCACGGACAGGTTAATCCATGGCTACACCTTC

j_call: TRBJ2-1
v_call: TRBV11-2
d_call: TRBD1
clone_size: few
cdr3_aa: CASSRQGFGEQFF
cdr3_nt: TGTGCCAGCAGCCGACAGGGATTCGGTGAGCAGTTCTTC

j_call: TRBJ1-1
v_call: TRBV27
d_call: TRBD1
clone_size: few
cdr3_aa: CASSFQGQRNTEAFF
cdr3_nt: TGTGCCAGCAGTTTCCAGGGACAGAGGAACACTGAAGCTTTCTTT

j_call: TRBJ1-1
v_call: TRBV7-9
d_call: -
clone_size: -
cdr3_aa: CASSLGRYDPDTEAFF
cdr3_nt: TGTGCCAGCAGCCTGGGCAGGTACGATCCGGACACTGAAGCTTTCTTT

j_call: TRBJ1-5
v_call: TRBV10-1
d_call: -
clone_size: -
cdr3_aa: CASSSSRGQPQHF
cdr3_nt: TGCGCCAGCAGCTCCAGCAGGGGTCAGCCCCAGCATTTT

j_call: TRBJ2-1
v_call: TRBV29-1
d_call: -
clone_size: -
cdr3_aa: CSLRGGGNEQFF
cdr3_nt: TGCAGCCTGAGGGGGGGCGGGAATGAGCAGTTCTTC

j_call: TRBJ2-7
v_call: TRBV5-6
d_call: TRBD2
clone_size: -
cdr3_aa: CASSFGTSGRGEQYF
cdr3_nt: TGTGCCAGCAGCTTCGGGACTAGCGGGAGAGGCGAGCAGTACTTC

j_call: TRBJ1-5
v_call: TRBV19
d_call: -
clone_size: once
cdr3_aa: CASSRQPYQPQHF
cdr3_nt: TGTGCCAGTAGTAGACAGCCCTATCAGCCCCAGCATTTT

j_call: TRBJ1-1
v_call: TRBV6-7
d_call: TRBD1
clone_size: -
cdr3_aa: CASTETPLRGGGEAFF
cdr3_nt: TGTGCCAGCACCGAGACCCCGTTACGAGGGGGCGGTGAAGCTTTCTTT

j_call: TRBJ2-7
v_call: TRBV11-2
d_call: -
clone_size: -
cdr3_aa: CASSLVATWEQYF
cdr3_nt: TGTGCCAGCAGCTTAGTCGCGACTTGGGAGCAGTACTTC

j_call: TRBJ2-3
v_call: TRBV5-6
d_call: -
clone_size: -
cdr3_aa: CASSLAADTQYF
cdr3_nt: TGTGCCAGCAGCTTGGCCGCAGATACGCAGTATTTT

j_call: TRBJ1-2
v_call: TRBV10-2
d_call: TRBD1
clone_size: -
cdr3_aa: CASQGDRGRSYGYTF
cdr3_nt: TGCGCCAGCCAGGGGGACAGGGGGCGTAGCTATGGCTACACCTTC

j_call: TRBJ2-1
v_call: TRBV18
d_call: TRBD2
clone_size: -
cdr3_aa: CASSPPAGGSYNEQFF
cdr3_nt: TGTGCCAGCTCACCACCAGCGGGGGGCTCCTACAATGAGCAGTTCTTC

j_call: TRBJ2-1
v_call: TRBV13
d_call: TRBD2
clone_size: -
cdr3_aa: CASSLTAGVTYNEQFF
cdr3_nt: TGTGCCAGCAGCTTGACAGCGGGGGTTACATACAATGAGCAGTTCTTC

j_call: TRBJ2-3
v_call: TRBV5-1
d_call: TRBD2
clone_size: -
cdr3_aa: CASSNDRLAGADTQYF
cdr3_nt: TGCGCCAGCAGTAATGATCGGCTAGCGGGGGCGGATACGCAGTATTTT

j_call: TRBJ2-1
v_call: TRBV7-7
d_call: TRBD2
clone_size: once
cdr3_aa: CASSPRSSGINEQFF
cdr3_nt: TGTGCCAGCAGCCCTCGGAGTAGCGGGATCAATGAGCAGTTCTTC

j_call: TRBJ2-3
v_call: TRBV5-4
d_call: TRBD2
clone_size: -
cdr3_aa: CASSLGGGAHSTDTQYF
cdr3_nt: TGTGCCAGCAGCTTGGGCGGGGGGGCTCATAGCACAGATACGCAGTATTTT

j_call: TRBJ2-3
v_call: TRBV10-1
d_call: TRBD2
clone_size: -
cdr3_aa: CASSDIPSGGATDTQYF
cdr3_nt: TGCGCCAGCAGTGACATCCCTAGCGGGGGGGCGACAGATACGCAGTATTTT

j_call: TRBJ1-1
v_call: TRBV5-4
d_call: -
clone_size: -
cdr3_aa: CASSLGLGGEAFF
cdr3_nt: TGTGCCAGCAGCTTGGGGCTCGGGGGTGAAGCTTTCTTT

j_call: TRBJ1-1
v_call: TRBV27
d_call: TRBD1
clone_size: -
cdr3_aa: CASRTGLGNTEAFF
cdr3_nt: TGTGCCAGCAGGACAGGGTTGGGTAACACTGAAGCTTTCTTT

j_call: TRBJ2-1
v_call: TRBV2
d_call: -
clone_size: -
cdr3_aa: CASSREGSYYNEQFF
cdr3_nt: TGTGCCAGCAGCCGCGAGGGATCCTACTACAATGAGCAGTTCTTC

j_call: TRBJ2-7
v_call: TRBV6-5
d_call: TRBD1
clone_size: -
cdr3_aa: CASRSRRQGYEQYF
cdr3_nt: TGTGCCAGCCGGAGTAGAAGACAGGGCTACGAGCAGTACTTC

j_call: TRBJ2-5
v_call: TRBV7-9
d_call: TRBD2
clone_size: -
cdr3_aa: CSSSFSWGTSGSQETQYF
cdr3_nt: TGTTCCAGCAGCTTTAGTTGGGGGACTAGCGGGAGCCAAGAGACCCAGTACTTC

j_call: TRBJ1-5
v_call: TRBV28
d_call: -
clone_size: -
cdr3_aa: CASSFFRDSQPQHF
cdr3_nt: TGTGCCAGCAGTTTTTTCAGGGATAGTCAGCCCCAGCATTTT

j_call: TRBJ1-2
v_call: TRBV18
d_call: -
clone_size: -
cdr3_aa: CASSPKLEGYTF
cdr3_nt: TGTGCCAGCTCCCCGAAGCTAGAAGGCTACACCTTC

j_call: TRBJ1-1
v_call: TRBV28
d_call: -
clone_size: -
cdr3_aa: CASSFAGGRIGRGNTEAFF
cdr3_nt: TGTGCCAGCAGTTTTGCCGGCGGAAGGATCGGCCGGGGGAACACTGAAGCTTTCTTT

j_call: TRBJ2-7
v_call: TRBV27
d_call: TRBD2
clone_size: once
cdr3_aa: CASSPGTSGLYEQYF
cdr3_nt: TGTGCCAGCAGTCCCGGGACTAGCGGACTCTACGAGCAGTACTTC

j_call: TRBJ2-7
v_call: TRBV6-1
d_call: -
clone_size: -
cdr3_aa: CASSERASYEQYF
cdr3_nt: TGTGCCAGCAGTGAGCGGGCCTCCTACGAGCAGTACTTC

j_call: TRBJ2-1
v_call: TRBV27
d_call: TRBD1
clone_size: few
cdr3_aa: CASSLLGTGQNEQFF
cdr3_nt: TGTGCCAGCAGTTTATTAGGGACAGGGCAGAATGAGCAGTTCTTC

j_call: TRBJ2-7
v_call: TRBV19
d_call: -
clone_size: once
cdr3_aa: CASSIRDNSYEQYF
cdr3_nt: TGTGCCAGTAGTATAAGAGACAACTCCTACGAGCAGTACTTC